The 3 T cell receptor beta chains below all came from one sample that was sequenced in a study of cytomegalovirus exposure and HLA in healthy donors. TCRdb keeps only in-frame clones here, not all; method: immunoSEQ multiplex PCR. The repertoire consists of more than 100,000 clones, with roughly 90% occurring once and the leading ten covering 6% to 7%. The specimen was PBMCs. These receptors all come from a woman aged 18-29 years in good health and CMV-seropositive.

The V call is TRBV7-3, the J call TRBJ1-2; TRBD1 matches 8 bases. The germline V gene encodes CDR1 SGHTA and CDR2 FQGTGA. V trimming: 5 bases; J trimming: 2 bases; junction bases outside the gene matches: 10. The length of the CDR3 is 16 residues. The CDR3 DNA is TGTGCCAGCAGCCCTCAAGGACAGGGCCCCAACTATGGCTACACCTTC. Its protein product is CASSPQGQGPNYGYTF. The full variable domain, rest sourced from reference TRBV7-3 and TRBJ1-2, is GAGVSQTPSNKVTEKGKYVELRCDPISGHTALYWYRQSLGQGPEFLIYFQGTGAADDSGLPNDRFFAVRPEGSVSTLKIQRTERGDSAVYLCASSPQGQGPNYGYTFGSGTRLTVV.

The chain links TRBV7-2 to TRBJ2-5, with 7 bases lining up with TRBD2. The ends lost 3 bases at V and 2 bases at J; junction bases unmatched: 3. The germline CDR1 and CDR2 sequences are SGHTA and FQGNSA. The CDR3 totals 14 residues. CDR3 sequence: CASSFPGLQETQYF. For the CDR3, the DNA is TGTGCCAGCAGCTTCCCGGGACTACAAGAGACCCAGTACTTC.

The chain couples TRBV30 to TRBJ1-1, with D unresolved. V was pared by 8 bases and J by 1 base, with 14 bases between. There are 13 residues in the CDR3. The germline gives CDR1 GTSNPN, CDR2 SVGIG (reference sequence). The CDR3: CAQWAPANTEAFF. In DNA, the CDR3 is TGTGCCCAGTGGGCTCCCGCGAACACTGAAGCTTTCTTT.